This T cell receptor beta chain was sequenced in a study of identifying expanded T cells in peripheral blood (dated 2019 in TCRdb). Background for the entire study: Technical replicates were generated by sequencing separate aliquots of the same genomic DNA pool, and four replicates were compared pairwise. On the study overall, not on this receptor specifically: The beta-binomial model significantly reduced the number of clones called differentially abundant and the false-positive rate across all healthy-donor time intervals. Across all healthy donors, variance in clone template counts between approximately 2-week samples was found to increase significantly with total template count. The authors expected that biological variance in healthy repertoires might rise further over much longer intervals, such as months to years. The binomial model flagged about 1.3 differentially abundant clones between technical replicates, compared with roughly 15 over around two weeks and about 20 over four weeks.

No immune events, such as infections, were documented for the healthy donors during the collection period. Blood repertoires from healthy donors were used as a training cohort for calibrating time-dependent variance in a beta-binomial model of differential abundance of T-cell clones. There were roughly 10 healthy donors in the training cohort, of whom 3 were female and 7 were male. An age range of roughly 25 to 65 years, with an average of about 45 years, was recorded for the donors. Whole blood was collected from each healthy donor at three time points spaced around two weeks apart and obtained from a commercial supplier. For immunosequencing, genomic DNA was extracted from unsorted whole blood. From the germline V gene, CDR1 is SGDLS and CDR2 is YYNGEE. The cysteine opens and the phenylalanine closes a CDR3 of 18 amino acids. Only the CDR3 portion is preserved as DNA: 54 bases, with reading frame beginning at the first base. Clipping removes 4 bases from V and 4 bases from J, with 19 as the unmatched junction base count.

Notes on this clone: Its binding antigen is unknown. Qualities for individual bases were not recorded, and no much larger clone is one base off.

The immunoSEQ Assay, which relies on bias-controlled multiplex PCR amplification of genomic DNA, was used to profile TCRbeta CDR3 regions. In the paper's pipeline: The absolute abundance of each unique TCRbeta CDR3 region was quantified after sequences were collapsed and filtered. Differential abundance was tested with two models: a binomial (Fisher-equivalent) model and a beta-binomial model that adds time-dependent variance fitted from healthy donors. Clones with fewer than 5 combined templates were removed, and a clone was called differentially abundant if the clone's Benjamini-Hochberg FDR was below 0.01. Using the form v = (b*log(k)+a)^2, the beta-binomial variance was modeled as a function of the total template count across the two samples. Entries here come from immuneACCESS through TCRdb and include only in-frame sequences with V and J called. Some clones fail to appear in such tables; in the studies checked, an unresolved V gene covers under half of the shortfall, and the cause of the remainder is unknown. V, J and clone size are taken as reported in that table, and D and trimming were inferred from the DNA itself. A total of about 110,000 clones appear in this sample, around 89% of them only once. The leading ten clones occupy 8.4% of the sample.

Here the chain combines TRBV9 and TRBJ1-2, and 7 junction bases match TRBD1. This receptor was obtained from a person aged 18 to 75 in good health. The sample consisted of blood. The sequenced DNA is TGTGCCAGCAGCCCCATCAGCACAGGGGTTACGGGAAGCTATGGCTACACCTTC. This gives the protein CASSPISTGVTGSYGYTF. When the CDR3 is completed using the reference TRBV9 and TRBJ1-2 genes on either side, the full variable domain is DSGVTQTPKHLITATGQRVTLRCSPRSGDLSVYWYQQSLDQGLQFLIQYYNGEERAKGNILERFSAQQFPDLHSELNLSSLELGDSALYFCASSPISTGVTGSYGYTFGSGTRLTVV.